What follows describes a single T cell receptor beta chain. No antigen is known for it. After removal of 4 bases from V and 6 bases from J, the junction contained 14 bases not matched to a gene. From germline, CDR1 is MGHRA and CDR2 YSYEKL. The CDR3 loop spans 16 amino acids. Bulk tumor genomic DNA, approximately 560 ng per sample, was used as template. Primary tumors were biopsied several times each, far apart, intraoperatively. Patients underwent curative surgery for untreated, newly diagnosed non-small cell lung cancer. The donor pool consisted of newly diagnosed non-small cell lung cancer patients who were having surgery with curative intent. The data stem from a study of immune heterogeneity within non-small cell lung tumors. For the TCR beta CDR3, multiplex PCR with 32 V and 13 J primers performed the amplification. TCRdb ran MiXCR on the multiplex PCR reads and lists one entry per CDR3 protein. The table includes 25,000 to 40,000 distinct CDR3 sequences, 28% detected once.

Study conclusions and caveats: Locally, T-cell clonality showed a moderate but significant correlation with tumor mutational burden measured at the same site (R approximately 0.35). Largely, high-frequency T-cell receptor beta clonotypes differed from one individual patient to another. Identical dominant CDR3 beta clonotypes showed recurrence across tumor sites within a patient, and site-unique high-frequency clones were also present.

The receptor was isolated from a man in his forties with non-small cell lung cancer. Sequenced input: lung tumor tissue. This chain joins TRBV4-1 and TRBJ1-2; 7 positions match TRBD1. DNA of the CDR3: TGCGCCAGCAGCCCCAACCAGGGGGTTTGGGTGAATGGCTACACCTTC. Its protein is CASSPNQGVWVNGYTF.